Below, 9 T cell receptor beta chains from the same sample are listed, as sequenced in a study of blood T cell repertoires in COVID-19. Assay used: immunoSEQ multiplex PCR; TCRdb lists only in-frame clones, some missing. The data show 110,000 to 150,000 clones, 90% seen once. The sequenced material came from peripheral blood. The receptors come from a woman older than 75 with acute or convalescent COVID-19.

This chain connects TRBV9 to TRBJ1-2; TRBD1 aligns across 11 bases. This CDR3 region has 15 residues. Unmatched junction bases numbered 9, after V lost 3 bases and J lost 8 bases. The germline CDR1 and CDR2 sequences are SGDLS and YYNGEE. CDR3 in DNA: TGTGCCAGCAGCGCCTCACCGGGACAGGGGGACGGCTACACCTTC. It translates to CASSASPGQGDGYTF.

The chain carries TRBV2 and TRBJ2-2; maybe TRBD2 (7 bases). CDR3 length: 17 residues. The V gene lost 6 bases and the J gene lost 4 bases, with 21 bases spanning the gap. The germline CDR1 and CDR2 sequences are SNHLY and FYNNEI. In nucleotides, the CDR3 is TGTGCCAGCAGGACCGGGGGGCGCGGGGTAGGCACCGGGGAGCTGTTTTTT. It codes for CASRTGGRGVGTGELFF.

This chain links TRBV5-6 with TRBJ2-2; possible D gene TRBD1, 6 bases. The CDR3 has 14 amino acids. Looked up from germline, CDR1 is SGHDT and CDR2 is YYEEEE. Trimming left V 4 bases short and J 3 bases short, with 10 bases between. CDR3 coding DNA: TGTGCCAGCAGCAATGACAGGTACACCGGGGAGCTGTTTTTT. It specifies CASSNDRYTGELFF.

Written as DNA, the CDR3 is TGCAGCGTTGCCCTTCGGGGTGCGAACACTGAAGCTTTCTTT. Amino acid sequence: CSVALRGANTEAFF. The chain combines TRBV29-1 with TRBJ1-1; D is uncertain. The germline V and J ends were trimmed by 4 bases and 1 base, with 13 bases remaining between them. The CDR3 covers 14 residues. Germline CDR1 is SQVTM and CDR2 is ANQGSEA.

The CDR3 DNA follows: TGTGCCAGCAGTTTTGGTGCGGGGCTAGGTCAGCCCCAGCATTTT. Its translation is CASSFGAGLGQPQHF. This chain joins TRBV27 and TRBJ1-5, with D possibly being TRBD1 (5 bases). Trimming removed 3 bases at V and 6 bases at J, with 15 bases between. The CDR3 loop spans 15 amino acids. In germline, CDR1 is MNHEY, CDR2 SMNVEV (reference sequence).

Notes on this clone: This sample includes further DNA sequences coding for the same CDR3. DNA for the CDR3: TGTGCCAGCAGCCTACAGGGAGCGAACACTGAAGCTTTCTTT. It is translated as CASSLQGANTEAFF. The chain links TRBV3-1 (or the pseudogene TRBV3-2) to TRBJ1-1; a possible D gene is TRBD1 (6 bases). The CDR3 runs to 14 residues. The V end lost 4 bases, the J end lost 1 base, and 10 bases lay between the germline ends. Germline lookup yields CDR1 LGHDT and CDR2 YNNKEL (reference sequence).

The V and J genes are TRBV7-2 and TRBJ2-7; TRBD2 might be the D (6 bases). The V gene lost 1 base and the J gene lost 0 bases, with 10 bases spanning the gap. The CDR3 loop spans 15 amino acids. The germline gives CDR1 SGHTA, CDR2 FQGNSA. Here the CDR3 reads CASSLGDSYSYEQYF. The CDR3 region has the DNA TGTGCCAGCAGCTTAGGGGACTCCTACTCCTACGAGCAGTACTTC.

The chain has TRBV7-9 and TRBJ2-7; perhaps TRBD1 as D (6 bases). V dropped 5 bases and J dropped 3 bases, with 11 bases sitting between them. Germline V CDR1 and CDR2: SEHNR, FQNEAQ (reference sequence). This CDR3 has 13 residues. The DNA of the CDR3 is TGTGCCAGCAGCAGAGAAGGGGGCTACGAGCAGTACTTC. Translating gives CASSREGGYEQYF.

V gene TRBV10-3 combines with J gene TRBJ2-1; D possibly corresponds to TRBD2 (7 bases). Trimming pared 9 bases from V and 10 bases from J, leaving 16 bases between. Germline loops: CDR1 ENHRY, CDR2 SYGVKD. There are 12 residues in the CDR3. The CDR3 protein is CAIGGAGVEQFF. CDR3 DNA sequence: TGTGCCATAGGGGGGGCCGGGGTGGAGCAGTTCTTC.